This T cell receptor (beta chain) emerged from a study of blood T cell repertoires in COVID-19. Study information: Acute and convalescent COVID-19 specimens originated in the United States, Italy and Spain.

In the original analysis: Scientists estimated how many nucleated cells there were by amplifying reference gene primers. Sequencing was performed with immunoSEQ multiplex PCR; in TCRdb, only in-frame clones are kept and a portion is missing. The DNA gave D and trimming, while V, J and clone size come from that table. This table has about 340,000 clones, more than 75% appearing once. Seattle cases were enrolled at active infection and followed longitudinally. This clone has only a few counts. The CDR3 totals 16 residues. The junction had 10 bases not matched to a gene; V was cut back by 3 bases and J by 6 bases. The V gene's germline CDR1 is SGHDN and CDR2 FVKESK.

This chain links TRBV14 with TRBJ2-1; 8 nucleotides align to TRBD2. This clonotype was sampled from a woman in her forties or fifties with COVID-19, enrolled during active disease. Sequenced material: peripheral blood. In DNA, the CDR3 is TGTGCCAGCAGCCATCCCGGACTAGCAGCGGCCAATGAGCAGTTCTTC. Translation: CASSHPGLAAANEQFF.